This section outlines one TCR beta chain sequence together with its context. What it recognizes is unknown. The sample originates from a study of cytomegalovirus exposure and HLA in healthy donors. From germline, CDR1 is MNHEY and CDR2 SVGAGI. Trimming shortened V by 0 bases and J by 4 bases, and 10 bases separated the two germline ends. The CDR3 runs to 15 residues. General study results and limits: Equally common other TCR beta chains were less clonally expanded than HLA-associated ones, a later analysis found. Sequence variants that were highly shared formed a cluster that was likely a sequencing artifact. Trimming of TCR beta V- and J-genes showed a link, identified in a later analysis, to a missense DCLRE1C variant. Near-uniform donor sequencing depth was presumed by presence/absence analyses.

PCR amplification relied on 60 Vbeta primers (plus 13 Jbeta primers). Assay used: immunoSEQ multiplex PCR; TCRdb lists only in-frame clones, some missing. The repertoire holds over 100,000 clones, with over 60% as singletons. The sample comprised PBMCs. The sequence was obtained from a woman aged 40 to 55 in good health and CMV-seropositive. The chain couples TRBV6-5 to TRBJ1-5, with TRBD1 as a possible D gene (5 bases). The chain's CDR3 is CASSYSGGNNQPQHF. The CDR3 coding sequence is TGTGCCAGCAGTTACTCCGGGGGGAATAATCAGCCCCAGCATTTT.